This TCR beta chain was recorded in a study of T-cell memory formation after mild COVID-19. The CDR3 is made up of 15 amino acids. Unmatched junction bases numbered 6, after V lost 4 bases and J lost 2 bases. Germline V gene sequence: CDR1 SGHDT, CDR2 YYEEEE. TCRdb recomputed calls from the 5' RACE reads with MiXCR, one row per CDR3 protein. The data show about 340,000 distinct CDR3 sequences, less than 20% seen once. This clonotype was seen a handful of times. The rearrangement joins TRBV5-6 to TRBJ2-1; 7 bases line up with TRBD1. The TCR comes from a man younger than 35 who had mild COVID-19 (a few samples of this study predate the infection). Cell type and time point are not known. The sequencing sample was made of PBMCs or a T cell subset sorted from them (not recorded which). In DNA form, the CDR3 reads TGTGCCAGCAGCCACCAGACAGGGACCTACAATGAGCAGTTCTTC. As protein: CASSHQTGTYNEQFF.